Following are 17 T cell receptor beta chains from one sample sequenced in a study of blood T cell repertoires in COVID-19. Libraries were prepared by immunoSEQ multiplex PCR; TCRdb keeps only in-frame clonotypes and omits some of them. The sample consists of about 220,000 clones, just over 85% of them appearing once. Sequencing was performed on PBMCs or T cells enriched from blood (not recorded which). The receptor set was obtained from a woman aged 40 to 50 with acute COVID-19.

V and J are TRBV7-9 and TRBJ1-2; D might be TRBD1 (6 bases). V lost 4 bases and J 8 bases, leaving 29 bases between the germline ends. The germline CDR1 and CDR2 sequences are SEHNR and FQNEAQ (reference sequence). The CDR3 is 18 amino acids. CDR3 nucleotides: TGTGCCAGCAGCTCATGGGGCGGGCCGGGACAATCATTGGCGGGCTACACCTTC. Its translation is CASSSWGGPGQSLAGYTF.

The chain links TRBV12-3 or TRBV12-4 to TRBJ1-4; D might be TRBD1 (6 bases). Trimming removed 3 bases at V and 13 bases at J, with 12 bases between. The length of the CDR3 is 12 residues. DNA of the CDR3: TGTGCCAGCAGTTTGGGTAGCAGGGGACTGTTTTTT. Its protein product is CASSLGSRGLFF.

This rearrangement joins TRBV7-2 to TRBJ2-7; D possibly corresponds to TRBD2 (5 bases). The CDR3 spans 13 residues. CDR1 is SGHTA, CDR2 FQGNSA, per germline. V lost 3 bases and J lost 3, with 9 bases in between. DNA of the CDR3: TGTGCCAGCAGCTTTGCCACTAGCTACGAGCAGTACTTC. Translating it yields CASSFATSYEQYF.

This chain uses TRBV6-5 with TRBJ1-4, with TRBD1 matching 8 bases. The germline gives CDR1 MNHEY, CDR2 SVGAGI. The CDR3 runs 14 residues. Trimming at V came to 6 bases and at J to 7 bases, leaving 7 bases not matched to a gene. For the CDR3, the DNA is TGTGCCAGCAGGACCGGACAGGGCGTTGAAAAACTGTTTTTT. It encodes CASRTGQGVEKLFF.

The chain joins TRBV10-3 to TRBJ1-5; 8 positions agree with TRBD1. V gave up 4 bases and J gave up 1 base; unmatched junction bases: 0. The CDR3 totals 14 residues. Germline V lookup: CDR1 ENHRY, CDR2 SYGVKD. The CDR3 protein is CAISGTGSNQPQHF. CDR3 bases: TGTGCCATCAGTGGGACAGGGAGCAATCAGCCCCAGCATTTT.

This clone turned up a few times. At one end the junction does not follow the germline gene, possibly because of a read error. The chain has TRBV28 and TRBJ1-5; D not resolved. The CDR3 has 13 residues. Germline values: CDR1 MDHEN, CDR2 SYDVKM. Here the CDR3 DNA reads TGTGCCAGCAGTTTAGGGTCTCACCAAGCGGAGGGTTTT. Translation gives CASSLGSHQAEGF.

V gene TRBV7-8 combines with J gene TRBJ2-5, with D tentatively TRBD1 (7 bases). Germline CDR1 and CDR2: SGHVS and FQNEAQ. Trimming shortened V by 7 bases and J by 1 base, and 16 bases separated the two germline ends. The CDR3 has 15 amino acids. The CDR3 nucleotides are TGTGCCAGCAACAAATACAGGGGACTCCAAGAGACCCAGTACTTC. It translates to CASNKYRGLQETQYF.

The rearrangement joins TRBV7-9 to TRBJ1-3, with D possibly matching TRBD1 (6 bases). Trimming removed 6 bases from V and 0 bases from J, with 12 bases in between. Germline V CDR1 and CDR2: SEHNR, FQNEAQ (reference sequence). This CDR3 comprises 15 residues. The CDR3 loop is CASSRQDFSGNTIYF. In DNA, the CDR3 is TGTGCCAGCAGTCGACAGGACTTCTCTGGAAACACCATATATTTT.

V and J are TRBV9 and TRBJ2-6, with D perhaps TRBD1 (5 bases). CDR3 length: 15 amino acids. Germline assignment: CDR1 SGDLS and CDR2 YYNGEE. Trimming took off 0 bases at V and 2 bases at J, with 6 bases between the two ends. The CDR3 coding sequence is TGTGCCAGCAGCGTAGGCAGGGCTGGGGCCAACGTCCTGACTTTC. It translates to CASSVGRAGANVLTF. Full variable domain (outside the CDR3, taken from reference TRBV9 and TRBJ2-6): DSGVTQTPKHLITATGQRVTLRCSPRSGDLSVYWYQQSLDQGLQFLIQYYNGEERAKGNILERFSAQQFPDLHSELNLSSLELGDSALYFCASSVGRAGANVLTFGAGSRLTVL.

V gene TRBV4-2 combines with J gene TRBJ1-6, with D possibly TRBD1 on 5 matching bases. This CDR3 comprises 16 residues. V lost 4 bases and J 7 bases, leaving 17 bases between the germline ends. Germline V gene lookup returns CDR1 LGHNA and CDR2 YNFKEQ. CDR3 sequence (DNA): TGTGCCAGCAGCCCCTACCTGGAGGGGCGGAATTCACCCCTCCACTTT. This gives the protein CASSPYLEGRNSPLHF.

The CDR3 region is CASSDDRLNTEAFF. The CDR3 DNA follows: TGTGCCAGCAGTGACGACAGACTCAACACTGAAGCTTTCTTT. The genes are TRBV6-1 and TRBJ1-1; weak D call: TRBD1 (5 bases). CDR1 and CDR2 from the germline V gene are MNHNS and SASEGT. Trimming cost V 3 bases and J 2 bases, with 10 bases left between them. The CDR3 runs to 14 residues.

This chain joins TRBV25-1 and TRBJ1-1; TRBD1 matches 7 bases. V lost 8 bases, J lost 10 bases, and 10 bases stayed unmatched. In germline, CDR1 is MGHDK, CDR2 SYGVNS. The CDR3 sequence is 12 residues long. The CDR3: CASRQGGSIAFF. The CDR3 nucleotides read TGTGCCAGCCGACAGGGAGGTTCTATAGCTTTCTTT. Supplemented by reference TRBV25-1 and TRBJ1-1, the full variable domain reads EADIYQTPRYLVIGTGKKITLECSQTMGHDKMYWYQQDPGMELHLIHYSYGVNSTEKGDLSSESTVSRIRTEHFPLTLESARPSHTSQYLCASRQGGSIAFFGQGTRLTVV.

This rearrangement joins TRBV9 to TRBJ2-1, with D maybe TRBD1 (6 bases). Trimming took off 4 bases at V and 5 bases at J, with 19 bases between the two ends. This CDR3 is 16 amino acids long. Germline CDR1 SGDLS, CDR2 YYNGEE. The CDR3 bases are TGTGCCAGCAGCCTTACCCCCGGGACAAATGACAATGAGCAGTTCTTC. Translated, it gives CASSLTPGTNDNEQFF.

In DNA, the CDR3 is TGTGCCAGCAGCCGAGGGACAGGGGGATCTGGCTACACCTTC. Residues: CASSRGTGGSGYTF. The chain recombines TRBV7-9 with TRBJ1-2, with TRBD1 identical over 11 bases. The CDR3 is 14 amino acids. From germline, CDR1 is SEHNR and CDR2 FQNEAQ (reference sequence). The trim removed 5 bases at V and 7 bases at J, leaving 6 bases unmatched.

J is TRBJ2-7 and V is TRBV24-1; TRBD2 agrees at 7 bases. Per the germline V gene, CDR1 is KGHDR and CDR2 is SFDVKD. The CDR3 totals 13 residues. Trimming cost V 7 bases and J 5 bases; bases outside gene matches: 7. The CDR3 loop reads CATSSGTTDEQYF. CDR3 nucleotides: TGTGCCACCAGCTCAGGGACTACGGACGAGCAGTACTTC.

The J gene is TRBJ2-3, the V gene TRBV9; 9 nucleotides line up with TRBD2. V dropped 3 bases and J dropped 3; count of bases not matched to a gene: 11. Looked up from germline, CDR1 is SGDLS and CDR2 is YYNGEE. CDR3 length: 17 residues. As DNA, the CDR3 is TGTGCCAGCAGCGAGCCCGCGGGACTAGCCGGGACAGATACGCAGTATTTT. Translation gives CASSEPAGLAGTDTQYF.

V usage is TRBV7-9 and J usage is TRBJ1-2; TRBD1 is a possible D gene (6 bases). Trimming stripped 5 bases from V and 5 bases from J, with 12 bases between. This CDR3 has 13 amino acids. Germline values: CDR1 SEHNR, CDR2 FQNEAQ (reference sequence). Written as DNA, the CDR3 is TGTGCCAGCAGCCACCCAGGGGCATATGGCTACACCTTC. Translating it yields CASSHPGAYGYTF.